One and the same sample provided the 26 T cell receptor beta chains below, sequenced in a study of shared clonotypes between healthy human individuals. Measured with immunoSEQ multiplex PCR; TCRdb has only the in-frame clones, and not every one. The data hold about 1 million clones, with more than 65% observed a single time. Sequencing was performed on memory CD4+ T cells sorted from blood. Noted subset: CD45RA-negative fraction. All receptors come from a man aged 18 to 30 in good health.

The rearrangement links TRBV9 to TRBJ2-1; possibly TRBD2 for D (6 bases). Per germline, CDR1 SGDLS and CDR2 YYNGEE. Trimming pared 4 bases from V and 1 base from J, leaving 15 bases between. This CDR3 region has 16 residues. As DNA, the CDR3 is TGTGCCAGCAGCCCGAGTGGGACTCAGTCCTACAATGAGCAGTTCTTC. Its translation is CASSPSGTQSYNEQFF.

This sequence joins TRBV27 and TRBJ1-2; D gene ambiguous. From germline, CDR1 is MNHEY and CDR2 SMNVEV (reference sequence). This CDR3 region has 13 residues. V lost 9 bases and J lost 3, with 14 bases in between. Written as DNA, the CDR3 is TGTGCCAGTAGTGCTTATAAATACTATGGCTACACCTTC. Translated, it gives CASSAYKYYGYTF.

V gene TRBV30 combines with J gene TRBJ2-7; a possible D gene is TRBD1 (6 bases). The CDR3 length is 13 residues. V was clipped by 4 bases and J by 6 bases, with 16 bases between them. Looked up from germline, CDR1 is GTSNPN and CDR2 is SVGIG (reference sequence). The CDR3 protein is CAWNPGRGTEQYF. Written as DNA, the CDR3 is TGTGCCTGGAACCCCGGCAGGGGAACCGAGCAGTACTTC.

The chain joins TRBV18 to TRBJ1-2; D perhaps matches TRBD1 (5 bases). Trimming left V 0 bases short and J 1 base short, with 12 bases between. CDR1 is KGHSH and CDR2 is LQKENI in the germline V gene. The CDR3 extends over 16 amino acids. CDR3: CASSPPGPYLNYGYTF. CDR3 bases: TGTGCCAGCTCACCACCGGGACCTTACCTTAACTATGGCTACACCTTC.

V gene TRBV7-9 combines with J gene TRBJ2-6; D ambiguous. The CDR3 extends over 15 amino acids. The V end was cut by 5 bases, the J end by 0 bases, with 8 bases between. Germline V lookup: CDR1 SEHNR, CDR2 FQNEAQ (reference sequence). The CDR3 DNA reads as TGTGCCAGCAGCCCGTGGGACTCTGGGGCCAACGTCCTGACTTTC. Amino acid sequence: CASSPWDSGANVLTF. The variable domain in full, with the rest retrieved from reference TRBV7-9 and TRBJ2-6, is DTGVSQNPRHKITKRGQNVTFRCDPISEHNRLYWYRQTLGQGPEFLTYFQNEAQLEKSRLLSDRFSAERPKGSFSTLEIQRTEQGDSAMYLCASSPWDSGANVLTFGAGSRLTVL.

This clone is a singleton in its sample. V and J are TRBV20-1 and TRBJ2-1, with D possibly matching TRBD1 (6 bases). With 6 bases removed from V and 15 bases from J, the gap between germline ends came to 18 bases. The CDR3 length is 11 residues. Germline V gives CDR1 DFQATT, CDR2 SNEGSKA (reference sequence). In DNA, the CDR3 is TGCAGTGCACCCCGGACAGCGGAGTTGTTCTTC. Protein sequence: CSAPRTAELFF.

The chain is built from TRBV4-3 and TRBJ2-5; D may be TRBD2 (5 bases). This CDR3 is 14 amino acids long. Trimming removed 1 base from V and 5 bases from J, with 11 bases in between. Germline V gives CDR1 LGHNA, CDR2 YSLEER. The CDR3 nucleotides are TGCGCCAGCAGCCAAGGAAACCAGCGGGAGACCCAGTACTTC. Amino acids: CASSQGNQRETQYF.

The chain joins TRBV4-3 to TRBJ2-1, with 7 bases identical to TRBD2. V lost 1 base to trimming and J lost 8 bases; unmatched junction nucleotides: 11. This CDR3 contains 16 residues. Germline V CDR1 and CDR2: LGHNA, YSLEER. The CDR3 nucleotides are TGCGCCAGCAGCCAAGGGGGAGCGGGGTGGGTTGATGAGCAGTTCTTC. Translated, it gives CASSQGGAGWVDEQFF.

With respect to this clone: This sample also contains other DNA sequences that code for the same CDR3. In DNA, the CDR3 is TGCGCCAGCAGCCCCAGACAGGGGGCCGCCTACGAGCAGTACTTC. Translating it yields CASSPRQGAAYEQYF. The V gene is TRBV5-1, the J gene TRBJ2-7; 10 nucleotides agree with TRBD1. Germline trimming cut 4 bases from V and 2 bases from J; bases unmatched to any gene: 6. The CDR3 is made up of 15 amino acids. Germline CDR1 and CDR2: SGHRS and YFSETQ.

The J gene is TRBJ1-1, the V gene TRBV6-1, with D possibly being TRBD1 (5 bases). The CDR3 is 13 residues long. CDR1 is MNHNS, CDR2 SASEGT, per germline. The V gene lost 0 bases and the J gene lost 10 bases, with 12 bases spanning the gap. The CDR3 loop is CASSEAKDNPAFF. CDR3 nucleotide sequence: TGTGCCAGCAGTGAAGCGAAGGACAATCCAGCTTTCTTT.

CDR3 sequence (DNA): TGCGCCAGCAGCCAAGATCCGGGGGCAATCTATGGCTACACCTTC. It yields the protein CASSQDPGAIYGYTF. The J gene is TRBJ1-2, the V gene TRBV4-3; tentatively, D is TRBD1 (6 bases). The CDR3 runs to 15 residues. The V end lost 0 bases, the J end lost 4 bases, and 12 bases lay between the germline ends. Germline V gives CDR1 LGHNA, CDR2 YSLEER.

The CDR3 DNA is TGCGCCAGCAGCTTAGGGGACCGATATGATGGCTACACCTTC. Protein sequence: CASSLGDRYDGYTF. This chain uses TRBV5-1 with TRBJ1-2; D is possibly TRBD1 (5 bases). The V and J ends lost 2 bases and 6 bases respectively, with 14 bases between them. The CDR3 covers 14 residues. Germline assignment: CDR1 SGHRS and CDR2 YFSETQ.

V usage is TRBV5-1 and J usage is TRBJ2-1, with a possible D match to TRBD1 (6 bases). The CDR3 contains 15 residues. The ends were cut back, 0 bases at V and 4 bases at J, with 11 bases in the middle. The V gene's germline CDR1 is SGHRS and CDR2 YFSETQ. The CDR3 DNA is TGCGCCAGCAGCTTGGTTCAGGGACATTACAATGAGCAGTTCTTC. Translating it yields CASSLVQGHYNEQFF.

V is TRBV19 and J is TRBJ2-2, with D perhaps matching TRBD1 (5 bases). The germline V gene has CDR1 LNHDA and CDR2 SQIVND (reference sequence). Trimming took 1 base from V and 6 from J, leaving 18 bases between them. This CDR3 region has 17 residues. As DNA, the CDR3 is TGTGCCAGTAGTATAGGACAGACCATTTCCCACCCCGGGGAGCTGTTTTTT. Its protein product is CASSIGQTISHPGELFF. Supplemented by reference TRBV19 and TRBJ2-2, the full variable domain reads DGGITQSPKYLFRKEGQNVTLSCEQNLNHDAMYWYRQDPGQGLRLIYYSQIVNDFQKGDIAEGYSVSREKKESFPLTVTSAQKNPTAFYLCASSIGQTISHPGELFFGEGSRLTVL.

As regards this clone: A far larger clone is only one base removed, so a read error is likely. This sequence joins TRBV11-2 and TRBJ2-5, with D unresolved. Trimming pared 6 bases from V and 2 bases from J, leaving 4 bases between. The germline gives CDR1 SGHAT, CDR2 FQNNGV. The CDR3 extends over 11 amino acids. As DNA, the CDR3 is TGTGCCAGCAGGGCACAAGAGACCCAGTACTTC. Protein: CASRAQETQYF. The complete variable domain, with remaining parts taken from reference TRBV11-2 and TRBJ2-5, reads EAGVAQSPRYKIIEKRQSVAFWCNPISGHATLYWYQQILGQGPKLLIQFQNNGVVDDSQLPKDRFSAERLKGVDSTLKIQPAKLEDSAVYLCASRAQETQYFGPGTRLLVL.

This clone was observed a single time. The gene calls are TRBV4-1 and TRBJ2-2; D remains unclear. This CDR3 comprises 16 residues. V shed 1 base and J shed 0 bases, with 9 bases lying between them. Germline CDR1 is MGHRA and CDR2 is YSYEKL. The CDR3 sequence: CASSQVLFSNTGELFF. The CDR3 DNA follows: TGCGCCAGCAGCCAAGTCCTTTTCTCGAACACCGGGGAGCTGTTTTTT.

The genes are TRBV10-1 and TRBJ2-2; weak D call: TRBD2 (5 bases). With 6 bases removed from V and 3 bases from J, the gap between germline ends came to 8 bases. The CDR3 contains 13 residues. Germline-derived CDR1 and CDR2 are WNHNN and SYGVQD (reference sequence). CDR3 amino acids: CASRSGDTGELFF. The CDR3 DNA follows: TGCGCCAGCAGAAGCGGAGACACCGGGGAGCTGTTTTTT.

About this clone itself: Different DNA sequences within this sample yield the same CDR3. This sequence joins TRBV9 and TRBJ1-1; 10 positions match TRBD1. The germline gives CDR1 SGDLS, CDR2 YYNGEE. J was trimmed by 3 bases and V by 0 bases; bases with no gene match: 2. The CDR3 is 15 residues long. The CDR3 sequence: CASSVGQGADTEAFF. The CDR3 DNA reads TGTGCCAGCAGCGTAGGACAGGGGGCCGACACTGAAGCTTTCTTT.

This rearrangement joins TRBV19 to TRBJ1-6; 8 positions match TRBD1. The CDR3 is made up of 14 amino acids. CDR1 LNHDA and CDR2 SQIVND come from the germline V gene (reference sequence). J gave up 6 bases and V 4 bases, and 2 bases lay outside the gene matches. The CDR3, as DNA: TGTGCCAGTAGTACGACAGGGGTTAATTCACCCCTCCACTTT. Its translation: CASSTTGVNSPLHF.

The chain has TRBV5-6 and TRBJ1-2, with 8 bases matching TRBD1. The CDR3 loop spans 12 amino acids. Per germline, CDR1 SGHDT and CDR2 YYEEEE. J gave up 4 bases and V 5 bases, and 1 base lay outside the gene matches. CDR3 in amino acids: CASRTGGYGYTF. DNA for the CDR3: TGTGCCAGCAGAACAGGGGGCTATGGCTACACCTTC. The full variable domain, with the rest looked up from reference TRBV5-6 and TRBJ1-2, is DAGVTQSPTHLIKTRGQQVTLRCSPKSGHDTVSWYQQALGQGPQFIFQYYEEEERQRGNFPDRFSGHQFPNYSSELNVNALLLGDSALYLCASRTGGYGYTFGSGTRLTVV.

CDR3 residues: CASGGSLPGRYTF. In DNA form, the CDR3 reads TGTGCCAGCGGGGGTAGCCTCCCCGGTCGCTACACCTTC. The V gene is TRBV2, the J gene TRBJ1-2, with a possible D match to TRBD1 (5 bases). From germline, CDR1 is SNHLY and CDR2 FYNNEI. CDR3 length equals 13 residues. The germline V and J ends were trimmed by 8 bases and 9 bases, with 19 bases remaining between them. Full variable domain (rest looked up from reference TRBV2 and TRBJ1-2): EPEVTQTPSHQVTQMGQEVILRCVPISNHLYFYWYRQILGQKVEFLVSFYNNEISEKSEIFDDQFSVERPDGSNFTLKIRSTKLEDSAMYFCASGGSLPGRYTFGSGTRLTVV.

The genes are TRBV10-1 and TRBJ2-1; weak D call: TRBD2 (7 bases). V was cut by 6 bases and J by 7 bases, with 16 bases left in between. The CDR3 spans 14 residues. The germline V gene encodes CDR1 WNHNN and CDR2 SYGVQD (reference sequence). CDR3: CASSRAGRGNEQFF. For the CDR3, the DNA is TGCGCCAGCAGCCGGGCGGGGAGGGGGAATGAGCAGTTCTTC.

Comment on this clone: This sample includes further DNA sequences coding for the same CDR3. The rearrangement uses TRBV10-3 and TRBJ1-4; 8 bases fit TRBD1. From germline, CDR1 is ENHRY and CDR2 SYGVKD. V was clipped by 4 bases and J by 6 bases; unmatched bases: 10. The CDR3 runs 16 residues. The CDR3 DNA follows: TGTGCCATCAGTGGGCCATCCGGGACAGGAGATGAAAAACTGTTTTTT. Its protein is CAISGPSGTGDEKLFF.

This sequence joins TRBV19 and TRBJ2-5; 10 nucleotides line up with TRBD2. In germline, CDR1 is LNHDA, CDR2 SQIVND (reference sequence). J gave up 4 bases and V 5 bases, and 7 bases lay outside the gene matches. The CDR3 loop spans 15 amino acids. CDR3 sequence (DNA): TGTGCCAGTAGTCCAATAGCGGGGGGCCCAGAGACCCAGTACTTC. It encodes CASSPIAGGPETQYF.

The rearrangement links TRBV2 to TRBJ1-2; weak D call: TRBD1 (5 bases). Per germline, CDR1 SNHLY and CDR2 FYNNEI. The CDR3 covers 14 residues. Trimming cost V 4 bases and J 7 bases, with 16 bases left between them. The CDR3 sequence is CASSGDASHSGYTF. The CDR3 DNA follows: TGTGCCAGCAGTGGGGACGCCTCTCATAGTGGCTACACCTTC.

This clone was seen repeatedly, ten times or more. Different DNA sequences within this sample yield the same CDR3. The V gene is TRBV7-3, the J gene TRBJ2-3; a possible D gene is TRBD2 (5 bases). There are 14 residues in the CDR3. V lost 3 bases to trimming and J lost 6 bases, with 13 bases between them. CDR1 and CDR2 from the germline V gene are SGHTA and FQGTGA. The CDR3 spells CASSFGEKGDTQYF. For the CDR3, the DNA is TGTGCCAGCAGCTTTGGGGAGAAAGGGGATACGCAGTATTTT.